Shown below are 29 T cell receptor beta chains from a single sample sequenced in a study of shared T cell receptors in the human thymus. This table comes from immunoSEQ multiplex PCR, and its TCRdb copy is limited to in-frame clones, with some not included. This table holds 600,000 or so clones, over 75% found once. The sample was also reused in another study, on human thymus T cells.

Material for sequencing was thymocytes. The receptors come from a boy younger than two with a congenital heart defect.

This clone has more than one count but fewer than ten. The chain combines TRBV4-3 with TRBJ1-3, with 7 bases matching TRBD1. Germline V gene data show CDR1 as LGHNA and CDR2 as YSLEER. The CDR3 is made up of 17 amino acids. The J segment lost 0 bases and the V segment lost 0 bases, leaving 5 bases of the junction unmatched. CDR3 loop: CASSQDRTGDSGNTIYF. The CDR3 DNA reads as TGCGCCAGCAGCCAAGATCGGACAGGCGACTCTGGAAACACCATATATTTT.

The chain carries TRBV7-8 and TRBJ1-5, with D possibly being TRBD1 (5 bases). Trimming pared 5 bases from V and 0 bases from J, leaving 8 bases between. The CDR3 runs to 14 residues. CDR1 SGHVS and CDR2 FQNEAQ come from the germline V gene. CDR3: CASSAGSSNQPQHF. CDR3 in DNA: TGTGCCAGCAGCGCAGGGTCTAGCAATCAGCCCCAGCATTTT.

The chain links TRBV30 to TRBJ2-2; 10 positions match TRBD1. Germline lookup yields CDR1 GTSNPN and CDR2 SVGIG (reference sequence). Trimming at V came to 3 bases and at J to 6 bases, leaving 4 bases not matched to a gene. The length of the CDR3 is 14 residues. Here the CDR3 DNA reads TGTGCCTGGAGGGGGACAGGGGTTGCCGGGGAGCTGTTTTTT. Translating gives CAWRGTGVAGELFF.

The V and J genes are TRBV12-5 and TRBJ2-7; 9 bases fit TRBD2. Unmatched junction bases numbered 10, after V lost 0 bases and J lost 7 bases. Germline CDR1 reads LGHNT; CDR2 reads FRNRAP. This CDR3 region has 16 residues. CDR3 in DNA: TGTGCTAGTGGTTTGGTACGGGCGGGAGGGCCCGGGGAGCAGTACTTC. This codes for CASGLVRAGGPGEQYF. Full variable domain (missing parts from reference TRBV12-5 and TRBJ2-7): DARVTQTPRHKVTEMGQEVTMRCQPILGHNTVFWYRQTMMQGLELLAYFRNRAPLDDSGMPKDRFSAEMPDATLATLKIQPSEPRDSAVYFCASGLVRAGGPGEQYFGPGTRLTVT.

V is TRBV9 and J is TRBJ2-5; 7 bases line up with TRBD1. Germline-derived CDR1 and CDR2 are SGDLS and YYNGEE. The CDR3 length is 15 residues. The J segment lost 3 bases and the V segment lost 0 bases, leaving 5 bases of the junction unmatched. DNA for the CDR3: TGTGCCAGCAGCGTAGAAGTCACAGGGGAAGAGACCCAGTACTTC. Encoded protein: CASSVEVTGEETQYF.

This sequence joins TRBV7-9 and TRBJ1-3, with 7 bases lining up with TRBD1. J lost 3 bases, V lost 5 bases, and 7 bases had no gene match. CDR1 is SEHNR and CDR2 is FQNEAQ in the germline V gene (reference sequence). The CDR3 runs 15 residues. The CDR3, as DNA: TGTGCCAGCAGCCCCCGGCAGGGGGTTGGAAACACCATATATTTT. It codes for CASSPRQGVGNTIYF.

This chain links TRBV7-2 with TRBJ1-2; TRBD1 is a possible D gene (5 bases). Germline values: CDR1 SGHTA, CDR2 FQGNSA. The length of the CDR3 is 14 residues. Trimming stripped 5 bases from V and 8 bases from J, with 18 bases between. The CDR3 spells CASSLRPRVSGYTF. The CDR3 coding sequence is TGTGCCAGCAGCCTCCGGCCCAGGGTTTCGGGCTACACCTTC.

Only one count was recorded for this clone. This chain links TRBV28 with TRBJ1-6, with TRBD1 as a possible D gene (5 bases). V was clipped by 3 bases and J by 7 bases, with 10 bases between them. Germline V gives CDR1 MDHEN, CDR2 SYDVKM. The length of the CDR3 is 14 residues. CDR3 in amino acids: CASSFGARNSPLHF. The CDR3 nucleotides are TGTGCCAGCAGTTTTGGGGCCCGAAATTCACCCCTCCACTTT.

The chain couples TRBV29-1 to TRBJ2-5; maybe TRBD2 (5 bases). This CDR3 has 11 amino acids. The V and J ends lost 7 bases and 5 bases respectively, with 11 bases between them. From germline, CDR1 is SQVTM and CDR2 ANQGSEA. CDR3 coding DNA: TGCAGCGCCTCCCGAGGGGAGACCCAGTACTTC. It is translated as CSASRGETQYF.

The rearrangement uses TRBV29-1 and TRBJ2-5; TRBD1 matches 8 bases. The J call may be wrong; the DNA end is better matched by TRBJ2-7. The CDR3 runs to 14 residues. Germline V gene lookup returns CDR1 SQVTM and CDR2 ANQGSEA. Here the CDR3 DNA reads TGCAGCGTTGCGGACAGGGTGTTTTCGTACGAGCAGTACTTC. Translated: CSVADRVFSYEQYF.

The rearrangement joins TRBV30 to TRBJ1-2, with 7 bases identical to TRBD1. CDR3 length equals 17 residues. The V segment lost 4 bases and the J segment 2 bases; nucleotides outside the gene matches: 16. CDR1 and CDR2 (germline): GTSNPN, SVGIG (reference sequence). The CDR3 region is CAWTEKLHRGNNYGYTF. The CDR3 nucleotides are TGTGCCTGGACGGAGAAACTTCACAGGGGAAACAACTATGGCTACACCTTC.

Regarding this clone: At one end, the junction sequence differs from germline, possibly due to a read error. The chain links TRBV30 to TRBJ2-2, with 7 positions matching TRBD1. Looked up from germline, CDR1 is GTSNPN and CDR2 is SVGIG (reference sequence). The CDR3 spans 15 residues. The CDR3 loop reads CAWSKGQTKTGELFF. CDR3 nucleotides: TGTGCCTGGAGTAAGGGACAGACGAAAACCGGGGAGCTGTTTTTT.

This rearrangement joins TRBV19 to TRBJ2-2; TRBD2 agrees at 7 bases. The germline V gene encodes CDR1 LNHDA and CDR2 SQIVND (reference sequence). The ends lost 8 bases at V and 2 bases at J; junction bases unmatched: 5. The CDR3 is made up of 14 amino acids. CDR3 nucleotides: TGTGCCAGTCGGGAGGCGGGTAACACCGGGGAGCTGTTTTTT. Translating gives CASREAGNTGELFF. Using reference TRBV19 and TRBJ2-2 for the parts outside the CDR3, the full variable domain is DGGITQSPKYLFRKEGQNVTLSCEQNLNHDAMYWYRQDPGQGLRLIYYSQIVNDFQKGDIAEGYSVSREKKESFPLTVTSAQKNPTAFYLCASREAGNTGELFFGEGSRLTVL.

Here the CDR3 reads CASSCPTWRPNYGYTF. CDR3 coding DNA: TGTGCCAGCAGCTGCCCAACTTGGAGGCCCAACTATGGCTACACCTTC. J is TRBJ1-2 and V is TRBV11-2; D uncertain. The V end was cut by 4 bases, the J end by 2 bases, with 17 bases between. The CDR3 is 16 amino acids. Germline CDR1 is SGHAT and CDR2 is FQNNGV.

V gene TRBV29-1 combines with J gene TRBJ2-3; D is unclear. The V end was cut by 5 bases, the J end by 1 base, with 4 bases between. CDR3 length equals 11 residues. From germline, CDR1 is SQVTM and CDR2 ANQGSEA. This CDR3 is CSVTRTDTQYF. The CDR3 DNA reads TGCAGCGTTACTCGCACAGATACGCAGTATTTT.

This chain joins TRBV11-2 and TRBJ1-1; TRBD1 matches 8 bases. The CDR3 runs to 16 residues. The germline V gene encodes CDR1 SGHAT and CDR2 FQNNGV. The V segment lost 4 bases and the J segment 4 bases; nucleotides outside the gene matches: 11. CDR3: CASSSWTGMGSTEAFF. The CDR3 DNA is TGTGCCAGCAGCTCCTGGACAGGGATGGGCAGCACTGAAGCTTTCTTT. Drawing the rest from reference TRBV11-2 and TRBJ1-1, the complete variable domain is EAGVAQSPRYKIIEKRQSVAFWCNPISGHATLYWYQQILGQGPKLLIQFQNNGVVDDSQLPKDRFSAERLKGVDSTLKIQPAKLEDSAVYLCASSSWTGMGSTEAFFGQGTRLTVV.

The J gene is TRBJ2-7, the V gene TRBV28, with 9 bases matching TRBD2. The CDR3 is 17 amino acids. The V segment lost 6 bases and the J segment 2 bases; nucleotides outside the gene matches: 14. The germline V gene encodes CDR1 MDHEN and CDR2 SYDVKM. CDR3 protein: CASSPGGLAGRTYEQYF. DNA of the CDR3: TGTGCCAGCAGCCCTGGTGGGCTAGCGGGAAGAACCTACGAGCAGTACTTC.

This chain joins TRBV14 and TRBJ2-3; possible D gene TRBD2, 6 bases. The germline V gene has CDR1 SGHDN and CDR2 FVKESK. Between the trimmed V and J ends, which lost 5 bases and 2 bases, there was a span of 14 bases. This CDR3 region has 15 residues. DNA of the CDR3: TGTGCCAGCAGCAAACTAGCTTATCCCACAGATACGCAGTATTTT. The encoded protein is CASSKLAYPTDTQYF. Using reference TRBV14 and TRBJ2-3 for the parts outside the CDR3, the full variable domain is EAGVTQFPSHSVIEKGQTVTLRCDPISGHDNLYWYRRVMGKEIKFLLHFVKESKQDESGMPNNRFLAERTGGTYSTLKVQPAELEDSGVYFCASSKLAYPTDTQYFGPGTRLTVL.

This clone was seen only a few times. V and J are TRBV4-3 and TRBJ2-1; no reliable D call. CDR3 length: 14 residues. V lost 4 bases and J lost 2, with 9 bases in between. Germline V lookup: CDR1 LGHNA, CDR2 YSLEER. The CDR3 sequence: CASSRNAAYNEQFF. CDR3 nucleotide sequence: TGCGCCAGCAGCCGAAACGCGGCCTACAATGAGCAGTTCTTC.

The chain links TRBV6-1 to TRBJ2-7; TRBD1 aligns across 8 bases. CDR1 is MNHNS and CDR2 is SASEGT in the germline V gene. The CDR3 runs 16 residues. V was clipped by 1 base and J by 7 bases; unmatched bases: 12. In DNA, the CDR3 is TGTGCCAGCAGTGAAGACGGGACAGGCCCAGGGCAGGAGCAGTACTTC. Amino acid sequence: CASSEDGTGPGQEQYF.

The J gene is TRBJ2-7, the V gene TRBV9, with D perhaps matching TRBD1 (5 bases). The CDR3 spans 13 residues. CDR1 is SGDLS, CDR2 YYNGEE, per germline. V was cut by 3 bases and J by 0 bases, with 7 bases left in between. CDR3 sequence (DNA): TGTGCCAGCAGCGGAGGACACTCCTACGAGCAGTACTTC. This codes for CASSGGHSYEQYF.

The V and J genes are TRBV2 and TRBJ2-1; 8 nucleotides match TRBD2. Germline V CDR1 and CDR2: SNHLY, FYNNEI. With V trimmed by 6 bases and J by 5 bases, 9 bases remained unmatched. This CDR3 region has 15 residues. The CDR3 nucleotides are TGTGCCAGCAGCGGGAGGGCCAGTGAGCACAATGAGCAGTTCTTC. Its translation is CASSGRASEHNEQFF.

The V and J genes are TRBV27 and TRBJ1-1, with D maybe TRBD1 (5 bases). Germline CDR1 MNHEY, CDR2 SMNVEV (reference sequence). Trimming pared 11 bases from V and 12 bases from J, leaving 22 bases between. This CDR3 comprises 12 residues. The CDR3 reads CASNSRGTPTFF. DNA for the CDR3: TGTGCCTCGAATTCCCGGGGGACTCCAACTTTCTTT.

This sequence joins TRBV9 and TRBJ2-1; 8 bases fit TRBD2. CDR1 is SGDLS and CDR2 is YYNGEE in the germline V gene. This CDR3 region has 15 residues. V trimming: 2 bases; J trimming: 7 bases; junction bases outside the gene matches: 8. The CDR3 here is CASSVHSGSENEQFF. The CDR3 DNA reads TGTGCCAGCAGCGTTCACAGCGGGAGCGAAAATGAGCAGTTCTTC.

The V call is TRBV27, the J call TRBJ1-2, with D maybe TRBD1 (6 bases). The V gene lost 5 bases and the J gene lost 4 bases, with 17 bases spanning the gap. The CDR3 consists of 15 residues. Germline CDR1 MNHEY, CDR2 SMNVEV (reference sequence). Here the CDR3 DNA reads TGTGCCAGCAGTCCTCTGGGTACAGGGCCCTATGGCTACACCTTC. It codes for CASSPLGTGPYGYTF.

The genes are TRBV15 and TRBJ1-4; 7 bases map to TRBD1. Germline V gene sequence: CDR1 LNHNV, CDR2 YYDKDF (reference sequence). After removal of 3 bases from V and 2 bases from J, the junction contained 9 bases not matched to a gene. The length of the CDR3 is 17 residues. The CDR3: CATSRYRGRSTNEKLFF. Here the CDR3 DNA reads TGTGCCACCAGCAGGTACAGGGGTAGGTCGACTAATGAAAAACTGTTTTTT.

The rearrangement uses TRBV15 and TRBJ2-7; TRBD2 aligns across 11 bases. V was clipped by 3 bases and J by 4 bases; unmatched bases: 5. CDR3 length: 15 amino acids. Germline CDR1 is LNHNV and CDR2 is YYDKDF (reference sequence). The CDR3 bases are TGTGCCACCAGCAGGCGGACTAGCGGGTCTTACGAGCAGTACTTC. The encoded protein is CATSRRTSGSYEQYF.

CDR3 in DNA: TGTGCCAGCAGTAACCCTAGCGGGATAACCTACGAGCAGTACTTC. This codes for CASSNPSGITYEQYF. The J gene is TRBJ2-7, the V gene TRBV27; 9 positions match TRBD2. V trimming: 5 bases; J trimming: 2 bases; junction bases outside the gene matches: 7. Germline assignment: CDR1 MNHEY and CDR2 SMNVEV (reference sequence). The CDR3 runs to 15 residues.

This chain connects TRBV18 to TRBJ1-4; D not certain. The germline V and J ends were trimmed by 4 bases and 7 bases, with 13 bases remaining between them. Germline CDR1 KGHSH, CDR2 LQKENI. The CDR3 covers 14 residues. The CDR3 DNA follows: TGTGCCAGCTCACTAGCCCGCGGGGTTGAAAAACTGTTTTTT. Its protein is CASSLARGVEKLFF.